These 21 T cell receptor beta chains were all obtained from the same sample, sequenced in a study of T cells expressing NK-cell markers. From its re-call of the 5' RACE reads, TCRdb lists each CDR3 protein once, without DNA. This sample's clone table lists over 200,000 distinct CDR3 sequences. Sequences were obtained from blood T cells: a sorted CD56 or NKG2C T cell subset, CD4+ or CD8+ T cells, or bulk PBMC T cells (not recorded which). These receptor sequences come from a man between 18 and 35 years old in good health.

The chain couples TRBV12-5 to TRBJ1-5; with no DNA, the TCRdb D assignment of TRBD1 cannot be verified. The length of the CDR3 is 15 residues. Germline CDR1 LGHNT, CDR2 FRNRAP. CDR3 residues: CASGFSPSPVQPQHF.

The chain carries TRBV12-3 or TRBV12-4 and TRBJ1-1; TCRdb indicates TRBD1, and absent DNA this call remains unverified. There are 13 residues in the CDR3. Here the CDR3 reads CASWGGFNTEAFF.

The chain combines TRBV6-1 with TRBJ2-7; without DNA, the TCRdb call of TRBD1 cannot be checked. The CDR3 runs to 14 residues. CDR1 is MNHNS, CDR2 SASEGT, per germline. The CDR3 region is CATEQGDNPYEQYF.

The genes are TRBV5-1 and TRBJ2-5; TCRdb gives TRBD2 as the D gene, but with no DNA this cannot be confirmed. The CDR3 loop spans 14 amino acids. CDR1 SGHRS and CDR2 YFSETQ come from the germline V gene. CDR3 in amino acids: CASSLIGSQETQYF.

The chain carries TRBV5-1 and TRBJ2-1; without DNA, the TCRdb call of TRBD1 cannot be checked. The CDR3 covers 15 residues. From germline, CDR1 is SGHRS and CDR2 YFSETQ. The CDR3: CASSGGTGRYNEQFF.

This chain uses TRBV11-2 with TRBJ2-3. CDR1 is SGHAT and CDR2 is FQNNGV in the germline V gene. There are 13 residues in the CDR3. CDR3 amino acids: CASGTGPKDTQYF.

The gene calls are TRBV20-1 and TRBJ2-7; with no DNA, the TCRdb D assignment of TRBD1 cannot be verified. CDR1 and CDR2 (germline): DFQATT, SNEGSKA (reference sequence). The CDR3 length is 15 residues. The CDR3 sequence: CSARGGGLGPYEQYF.

Here the CDR3 reads CSVVTDRGKLFF. The rearrangement uses TRBV29-1 and TRBJ1-4; no DNA is available, so the TRBD1 call from TCRdb remains unchecked. Germline CDR1 and CDR2: SQVTM and ANQGSEA. This CDR3 region has 12 residues.

The CDR3 spells CASSPWAGDATNEKLFF. The chain links TRBV7-9 to TRBJ1-4; the D call from TCRdb, TRBD1, cannot be confirmed without DNA. Germline V gives CDR1 SEHNR, CDR2 FQNEAQ (reference sequence). The CDR3 extends over 17 amino acids.

The chain combines TRBV20-1 with TRBJ1-5; checking the TCRdb D call of TRBD1 is not possible without DNA. The CDR3 loop spans 13 amino acids. The germline V gene has CDR1 DFQATT and CDR2 SNEGSKA (reference sequence). The chain's CDR3 is CSARVATGQPQHF.

This chain links TRBV11-2 with TRBJ2-6; the TCRdb D gene call, TRBD1, has no DNA to confirm it. The CDR3 has 17 residues. CDR1 SGHAT and CDR2 FQNNGV come from the germline V gene. The CDR3 is CASSVGQGATGANVLTF.

This chain links TRBV2 with TRBJ1-1. CDR1 is SNHLY, CDR2 FYNNEI, per germline. The CDR3 sequence is 12 residues long. The CDR3 here is CASYYVDTEAFF.

The chain links TRBV20-1 to TRBJ2-7; the D call of TRBD1 rests on TCRdb alone, since no DNA is present to check it. The CDR3 sequence is 11 residues long. CDR1 DFQATT and CDR2 SNEGSKA come from the germline V gene (reference sequence). CDR3 region: CSGVGGYEQYF.

V is TRBV20-1 and J is TRBJ2-1; the TCRdb D gene call, TRBD2, has no DNA to confirm it. Per the germline V gene, CDR1 is DFQATT and CDR2 is SNEGSKA (reference sequence). The CDR3 runs to 14 residues. The CDR3 protein is CSALGSGSFKEQFF.

V usage is TRBV24-1 and J usage is TRBJ1-5. This CDR3 spans 12 amino acids. CDR1 is KGHDR and CDR2 is SFDVKD in the germline V gene. The CDR3 protein is CATSDKNQPQHF.

This chain connects TRBV20-1 to TRBJ2-7; TCRdb's D call, TRBD1, is unchecked because there is no DNA. The CDR3 has 17 residues. Germline V gene lookup returns CDR1 DFQATT and CDR2 SNEGSKA (reference sequence). The CDR3 region is CSARDQIGARGSYEQYF.

The chain uses TRBV29-1 and TRBJ1-1. Germline V lookup: CDR1 SQVTM, CDR2 ANQGSEA. The CDR3 has 14 amino acids. The CDR3 loop reads CSVRLQRLNTEAFF.

V and J are TRBV20-1 and TRBJ2-7. Looked up from germline, CDR1 is DFQATT and CDR2 is SNEGSKA (reference sequence). The length of the CDR3 is 13 residues. CDR3 sequence: CSATIQGPSEQYF.

The chain carries TRBV2 and TRBJ2-2; no DNA is available, so the TRBD1 call from TCRdb remains unchecked. There are 15 residues in the CDR3. Germline CDR1 and CDR2: SNHLY and FYNNEI. CDR3: CASSPGLENTGELFF.

V gene TRBV5-1 combines with J gene TRBJ2-5; TCRdb's D gene call, TRBD1, goes unchecked for lack of DNA. CDR1 SGHRS and CDR2 YFSETQ come from the germline V gene. The CDR3 is 14 amino acids. The CDR3 protein is CASSRDVGEETQYF.

The chain couples TRBV20-1 to TRBJ2-7; lacking DNA, the TRBD1 call made by TCRdb goes unchecked. Germline CDR1 is DFQATT and CDR2 is SNEGSKA (reference sequence). This CDR3 has 12 amino acids. The CDR3: CSVKGRLYEQYF.